This T cell receptor (beta chain) was recovered during a study of CD4 and CD8 cells across lung adenocarcinoma regions (dated by TCRdb to 2017 to 2018). Regarding the study in general: The study examined intratumor heterogeneity of the T cell receptor repertoire by comparing tumor centers with tumor margins.

Receptor libraries were prepared by PCR. Sequencing relied on a HiSeq X Ten. Using fastp trimming at Q25 and MiXCR clonotype assembly, TCRdb reanalyzed the public sequencing data and kept in-frame beta chains. For every CDR3 protein sequence, its rows merge into one entry that carries the most common genes and DNA. The table for this sample lists 3,000 to 4,000 distinct CDR3 sequences; 65% of them were counted only once. Together, the top ten hold around a sixth of the sample. Donors were patients with localized lung adenocarcinoma, a subtype of non-small cell lung cancer. These samples came from the margins of localized lung adenocarcinomas. CD8+ T cells from tumor tissue were profiled separately from CD4+ T cells for TCR repertoire analysis. As a fraction of the sample, this clonotype is large (0.1 to 1%). Its specific antigen is unknown. Base-call qualities are not available, and no considerably larger clone is one nucleotide away.

The source is a female donor with lung adenocarcinoma. The CD4 and CD8 labels of this study may be unreliable. The sequencing input was CD8+ T cells from the margin of a lung tumor. The cell subset or site label on this specimen signifies: tumor margin region.

The CDR3 sequence is CASSEGADTQYF. The sequenced DNA: TGCGCCAGCAGTGAGGGCGCAGATACGCAGTATTTT. The V and J segments used are TRBV10-1 and TRBJ2-3, with no confidently assigned D gene. Reading from cysteine to phenylalanine, the CDR3 counts 12 amino acids. Of all the DNA, just the CDR3 is kept, 36 bases in frame from base 1. CDR1 and CDR2 are drawn from the germline V gene (reference sequence): WNHNN, SYGVQD. V loses 2 bases of germline sequence and J loses 4 bases, and the interval between the two ends is 4 bases.